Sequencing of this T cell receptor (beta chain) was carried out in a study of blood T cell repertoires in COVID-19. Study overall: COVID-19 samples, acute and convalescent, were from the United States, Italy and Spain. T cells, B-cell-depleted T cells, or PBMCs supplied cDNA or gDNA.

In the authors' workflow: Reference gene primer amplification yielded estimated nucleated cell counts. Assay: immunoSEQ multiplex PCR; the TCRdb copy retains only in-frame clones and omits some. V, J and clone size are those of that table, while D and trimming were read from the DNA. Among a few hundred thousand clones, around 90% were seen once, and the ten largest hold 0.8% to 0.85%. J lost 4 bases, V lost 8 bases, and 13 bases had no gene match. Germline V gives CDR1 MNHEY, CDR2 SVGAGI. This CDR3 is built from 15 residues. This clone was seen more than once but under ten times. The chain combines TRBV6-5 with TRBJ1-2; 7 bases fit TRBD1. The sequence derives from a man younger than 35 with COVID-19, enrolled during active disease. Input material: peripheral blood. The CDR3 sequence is CASRPLRQGGYGYTF. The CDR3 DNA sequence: TGTGCCAGCCGGCCACTCAGACAGGGAGGCTATGGCTACACCTTC.